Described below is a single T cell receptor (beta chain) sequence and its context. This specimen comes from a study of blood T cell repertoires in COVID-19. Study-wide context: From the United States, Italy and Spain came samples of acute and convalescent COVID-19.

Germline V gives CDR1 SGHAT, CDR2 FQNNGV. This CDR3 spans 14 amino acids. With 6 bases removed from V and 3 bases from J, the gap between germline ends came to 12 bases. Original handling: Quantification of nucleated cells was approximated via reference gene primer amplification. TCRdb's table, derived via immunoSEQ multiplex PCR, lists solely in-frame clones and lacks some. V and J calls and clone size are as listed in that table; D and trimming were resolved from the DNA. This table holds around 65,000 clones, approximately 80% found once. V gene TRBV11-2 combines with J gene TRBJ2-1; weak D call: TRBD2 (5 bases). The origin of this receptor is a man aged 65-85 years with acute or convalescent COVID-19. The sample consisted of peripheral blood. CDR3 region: CASSIEGHYNEQFF. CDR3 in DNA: TGTGCCAGCAGTATCGAGGGCCACTACAATGAGCAGTTCTTC.